One T cell receptor (beta chain) is described in this entry. Its cognate antigen is unknown. CDR3 length equals 14 residues. Germline CDR1 MGHRA, CDR2 YSYEKL. The germline V and J ends were trimmed by 3 bases and 2 bases, with 8 bases remaining between them. This specimen comes from a study of cytomegalovirus exposure and HLA in healthy donors. General observations from the study: A later analysis reportedly found fewer N-insertions in an Asian-associated ancestry cluster than the roughly 680-donor mean.

It was with 60 Vbeta and 13 Jbeta primers that the PCR ran. The protocol was immunoSEQ multiplex PCR, while the TCRdb copy is restricted to in-frame clones and leaves out a portion. The repertoire holds 100,000 to 120,000 clones, with 75% to 80% as singletons. The chain uses TRBV4-1 and TRBJ1-5; D unclear. Material for sequencing was PBMCs. The TCR comes from a woman in her twenties or thirties in good health and CMV-seronegative. DNA of the CDR3: TGCGCCAGCAGCCATAACCAGGGCAATCAGCCCCAGCATTTT. This gives the protein CASSHNQGNQPQHF.